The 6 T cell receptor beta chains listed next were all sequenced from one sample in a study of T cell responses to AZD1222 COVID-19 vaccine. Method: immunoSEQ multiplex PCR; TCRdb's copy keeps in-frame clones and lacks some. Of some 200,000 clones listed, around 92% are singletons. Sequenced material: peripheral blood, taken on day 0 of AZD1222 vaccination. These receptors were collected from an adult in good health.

In nucleotides, the CDR3 is TGTGCCTGGGGGGGACTGATCTCTGGAAACACCATATATTTT. Amino acid sequence: CAWGGLISGNTIYF. The rearrangement links TRBV30 to TRBJ1-3; D possibly corresponds to TRBD1 (5 bases). Germline V CDR1 and CDR2: GTSNPN, SVGIG (reference sequence). Trimming took off 5 bases at V and 0 bases at J, with 11 bases between the two ends. The CDR3 contains 14 residues.

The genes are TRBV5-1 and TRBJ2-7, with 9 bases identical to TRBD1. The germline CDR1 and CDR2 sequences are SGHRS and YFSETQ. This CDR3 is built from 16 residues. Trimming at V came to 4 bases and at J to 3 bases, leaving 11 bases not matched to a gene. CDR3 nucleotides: TGCGCCAGCAGCCTTCCGGGACAGGGAATATTCTACGAGCAGTACTTC. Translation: CASSLPGQGIFYEQYF.

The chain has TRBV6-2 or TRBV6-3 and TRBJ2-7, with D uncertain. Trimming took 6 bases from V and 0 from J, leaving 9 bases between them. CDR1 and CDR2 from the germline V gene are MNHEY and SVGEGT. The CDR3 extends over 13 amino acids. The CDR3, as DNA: TGTGCCAGCAGCCGACTTAACTCCTACGAGCAGTACGTC. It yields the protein CASSRLNSYEQYV.

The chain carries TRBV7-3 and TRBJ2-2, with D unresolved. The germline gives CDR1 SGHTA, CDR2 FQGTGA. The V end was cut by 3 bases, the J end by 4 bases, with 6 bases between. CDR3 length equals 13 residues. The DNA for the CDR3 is TGTGCCAGCAGCTTTGGGTCCACCGGGGAGCTGTTTTTT. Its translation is CASSFGSTGELFF.

CDR3 bases: TGTGCCAGCAGCTCCCTGGGAAACACCATATATTTT. As protein: CASSSLGNTIYF. The rearrangement links TRBV7-2 to TRBJ1-3; D remains ambiguous. Germline V lookup: CDR1 SGHTA, CDR2 FQGNSA. The CDR3 totals 12 residues. The germline V and J ends were trimmed by 4 bases and 4 bases, with 5 bases remaining between them.

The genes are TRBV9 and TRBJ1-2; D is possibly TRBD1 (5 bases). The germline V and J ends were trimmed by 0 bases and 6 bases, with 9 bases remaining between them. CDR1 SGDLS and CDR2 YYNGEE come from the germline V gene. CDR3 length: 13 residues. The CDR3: CASSVVGGDGYTF. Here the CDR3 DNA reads TGTGCCAGCAGCGTAGTGGGAGGGGATGGCTACACCTTC. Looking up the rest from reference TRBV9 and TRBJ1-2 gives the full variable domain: DSGVTQTPKHLITATGQRVTLRCSPRSGDLSVYWYQQSLDQGLQFLIQYYNGEERAKGNILERFSAQQFPDLHSELNLSSLELGDSALYFCASSVVGGDGYTFGSGTRLTVV.